Listed below are T cell receptor beta chains from one sample, sequenced in a study of neurological immune-mediated disorders. In TCRdb, the 5' RACE reads were re-called with MiXCR into one record per CDR3 protein. The data contain roughly 61,000 distinct CDR3 sequences, under 30% of them singletons. The sequencing sample was made of PBMCs. The receptor set was obtained from a man in his 60s with HTLV-1-associated myelopathy (HAM/TSP). CDR3s include the opening cysteine and the closing phenylalanine or tryptophan. For some rows the clone size is stated as once, few or many, or as a class when expanded; others skip it.

j_call v_call clone_size cdr3_aa
TRBJ2-7 TRBV7-8 many CASSYQSEIGNEQYF
TRBJ2-2 TRBV7-8 many CASSQTGAVRRGTGELFF
TRBJ1-3 TRBV9 NA CASSEDLDGNTIYF
TRBJ1-2 TRBV5-6 many CASSRIGPGYGYTF
TRBJ2-3 TRBV2 medium-sized CASSGSAWGAQYF
TRBJ1-5 TRBV20-1 NA CSALGPINQPQHF
TRBJ2-7 TRBV18 many CASSVGAVTYEQYF
TRBJ2-2 TRBV5-5 many CASSLEGTGELFF
TRBJ1-1 TRBV11-2 NA CACSYLQGDTEAFF
TRBJ2-1 TRBV4-1 few CASSQGWQAPSDRQFF
TRBJ2-1 TRBV5-1 few CASSLMGAGYNEQFF
TRBJ2-1 TRBV5-1 many CASSSGQWSSYNEQFF
TRBJ2-7 TRBV10-3 many CAINDRTGFDSEQYF
TRBJ2-1 TRBV5-1 NA CASSSFLMGFVRGKSTMDEQFF
TRBJ1-1 TRBV19 once CASTPDRRRTGAFF
TRBJ2-7 TRBV12-3/TRBV12-4 NA CASSFPGSYEQYF
TRBJ2-1 TRBV7-8 NA CASSLLAGGLKSYNEQFF
TRBJ2-3 TRBV28 many CASSLGLAGTDTQYF
TRBJ2-5 TRBV5-1 many CASSLPPGFQETQYF
TRBJ1-1 TRBV29-1 many CSVLRDTMEAFF
TRBJ2-5 TRBV5-1 many CASSRDSNKETQYF
TRBJ1-3 TRBV15 many CATSKDARTRGNTIYF
TRBJ2-5 TRBV5-1 NA CASSNGQGPETQYF
TRBJ2-2 TRBV11-2 many CASSFSPANTGELFF
TRBJ1-1 TRBV4-2 NA CDSSTYPGRTKAFF
TRBJ2-1 TRBV29-1 NA CSVVVARRHNEQFF